The T cell receptor beta chain described here comes from a study of T cell responses to AZD1222 COVID-19 vaccine. Study at large: The analysis combined second doses at about 4 or about 12 weeks. Overall study findings and caveats: Sampling captured repertoires only after the peak T cell response. Within unmutated variant regions lay the reported targets of nearly half of spike-specific TCRs.

Details on this clone: Its antigen is not identified.

The CDR3 has 12 residues. The V gene lost 4 bases and the J gene lost 5 bases, with 9 bases spanning the gap. Germline V lookup: CDR1 SGHRS, CDR2 YFSETQ. Some clones are missing from TCRdb's copy, which holds only in-frame ones; the method was immunoSEQ multiplex PCR. Of under 200,000 clones detected, around 93% appear once; the ten largest clones hold approximately 4.8%. The receptor's source is an adult in good health. The sample was peripheral blood, taken on day 0 of AZD1222 vaccination. V usage is TRBV5-1 and J usage is TRBJ2-5; D gene ambiguous. The CDR3 protein is CASSPLGETQYF. CDR3 bases: TGCGCCAGCAGCCCACTCGGGGAGACCCAGTACTTC.